The following is a T cell receptor (beta chain) sequence with its context. The data belong to a study of technical replicates of blood from a few donors. Method: immunoSEQ multiplex PCR; TCRdb's copy keeps in-frame clones and lacks some. The table has about 53,000 clones, more than 70% seen once; the top ten hold 5.6%. Sequencing was performed on PBMCs. The origin of this receptor is a human donor in good health. Some clones in this sample may be carry-over from other donors' samples.

The CDR3 sequence: CASSFIAGPASTDTQYF. The CDR3 DNA reads TGCGCCAGCAGCTTTATAGCGGGACCAGCTAGCACAGATACGCAGTATTTT. The gene calls are TRBV5-1 and TRBJ2-3; 8 bases align to TRBD2. The CDR3 covers 17 residues. V trimming: 2 bases; J trimming: 0 bases; junction bases outside the gene matches: 8. Per the germline V gene, CDR1 is SGHRS and CDR2 is YFSETQ.